A selection of T cell receptor beta chains follows, all from one sample in a study of blood T cell repertoires in COVID-19. Profiled with immunoSEQ multiplex PCR; TCRdb holds only in-frame clones, not every one. The sample holds fewer than 80,000 clones, approximately 80% seen once. What was sequenced was peripheral blood. These receptors came from a man in his forties or fifties with COVID-19, enrolled during active disease. Both conserved end residues are part of each CDR3. A D gene is named only where the DNA matches it firmly. Rows may omit the clone size; those that give it use once, few, many or a size class.

>-|TRBJ1-6|TRBV6-5|TRBD1
TGTGCCAGCAGACAGGGGGCTAGCAGCAATTCACCCCTCCACTTT
CASRQGASSNSPLHF
>-|TRBJ1-2|TRBV6-2/TRBV6-3|-
TGTGCCAGCAGTTACTCGATGTTTGGTCGGAACTATGGCTACACCTTC
CASSYSMFGRNYGYTF
>once|TRBJ2-5|TRBV27|TRBD2
TGTGCCAGTCCCAGAACGGGGGGAGAGACCCAGTACTTC
CASPRTGGETQYF
>-|TRBJ1-3|TRBV30|-
TGTGCCTGGATAAAAGGAGGCGAGGGAAACACCATATATTTT
CAWIKGGEGNTIYF
>-|TRBJ1-1|TRBV12-3/TRBV12-4|-
TGTGCCAGCAGTTTATTCACGGGCACTGAAGCTTTCTTT
CASSLFTGTEAFF
>-|TRBJ2-1|TRBV9|TRBD2
TGTGCCAGCAGCGTAGGAGCGGGGGGCGCCGCCAATGAGCAGTTCTTC
CASSVGAGGAANEQFF
>-|TRBJ2-1|TRBV7-3|-
TGTGCCAGCAGCCTGAACCAGGGGAGCTCCTACAATGAGCAGTTCTTC
CASSLNQGSSYNEQFF
>-|TRBJ2-7|TRBV19|TRBD2
TGTGCCAGTAGTATGGCCGGGGGGGCCTACGAGCAGTACTTC
CASSMAGGAYEQYF
>-|TRBJ1-1|TRBV6-5|-
TGTGCCAGCAGTCGCTACCTGAACACTGAAGCTTTCTTT
CASSRYLNTEAFF
>-|TRBJ1-4|TRBV11-2|-
TGTGCCAGCAGCTCGGGGGTAAAGAATGAAAAACTGTTTTTT
CASSSGVKNEKLFF
>few|TRBJ2-2|TRBV7-7|TRBD2
TGTGCTAGCAGCTCAACCGGGACTAGCGGGGCCGGGGAGCTGTTTTTT
CASSSTGTSGAGELFF
>-|TRBJ1-5|TRBV2|-
TGTGCCAGCAGCAGAGGCCCGGCCTCGAATCAGCCCCAGCATTTT
CASSRGPASNQPQHF
>-|TRBJ2-5|TRBV6-5|-
TGTGCCAGCAGTTACTCTGTAAGCTCAGGGGAGACCCAGTACTTC
CASSYSVSSGETQYF
>-|TRBJ1-2|TRBV6-5|TRBD1
TGTGCCAGCAGTTACGAAGGACAGGCGGGCTATGGCTACACCTTC
CASSYEGQAGYGYTF
>few|TRBJ1-5|TRBV13|TRBD1
TGTGCCAGCAGCCCGACAGGGTTCAATCAGCCCCAGCATTTT
CASSPTGFNQPQHF
>-|TRBJ2-1|TRBV6-2/TRBV6-3|TRBD2
TGTGCCAGCAGTCCAACGGGGGGGCCCTATCGTGAGCAGTTCTTC
CASSPTGGPYREQFF
>-|TRBJ1-2|TRBV7-2|TRBD1
TGTGCCAGCAGCAGACAGGGAGGAGGCGGGGGCTACACCTTC
CASSRQGGGGGYTF
>-|TRBJ2-1|TRBV12-3/TRBV12-4|-
TGTGCCAGCACTTTGTCAGACTACAATGAGCAGTTCTTC
CASTLSDYNEQFF
>-|TRBJ1-3|TRBV13|-
TGTGCCAGCAGCTACCTAGGGGGAACTCCTGGAAACACCATATATTTT
CASSYLGGTPGNTIYF
>once|TRBJ2-3|TRBV5-4|TRBD2
TGTGCCAGCAGTTGGACTAGCGGCAGCACAGATACGCAGTATTTT
CASSWTSGSTDTQYF
>-|TRBJ1-3|TRBV27|TRBD1
TGTGCCAGCAGGTCCTGGACAGGGGGGAAAAGTGGAAACACCATATATTTT
CASRSWTGGKSGNTIYF
>-|TRBJ2-1|TRBV6-1|-
TGTGCCAGCAGTGAACTGGGGCATGAGCAGTTCTTC
CASSELGHEQFF
>-|TRBJ2-3|TRBV19|-
TGTGCCAGTAGTGTACAGGGTCCCTCAGATACGCAGTATTTT
CASSVQGPSDTQYF
>-|TRBJ2-1|TRBV13|TRBD1
TGTGCCAGCAGCTCCGGGACAGGGGGTTCCTACAATGAGCAGTTCTTC
CASSSGTGGSYNEQFF
>-|TRBJ2-2|TRBV6-5|-
TGTGCCAGCAGCACAGTTTTGAACACCGGGGAGCTGTTTTTT
CASSTVLNTGELFF
>-|TRBJ1-1|TRBV6-5|TRBD1
TGTGCCAGCAGTCCTGGAGGGGGCAGTGGCACTGAAGCTTTCTTT
CASSPGGGSGTEAFF
>-|TRBJ2-7|TRBV5-4|TRBD2
TGTGCCAGCAGACAGACTAGCGGGGGATCTCTGTCCGAGCAGTACTTC
CASRQTSGGSLSEQYF
>-|TRBJ2-3|TRBV25-1|-
TGTGCCAGCAGTGAACCAGGGACTTCGGGTACGCAGTATTTT
CASSEPGTSGTQYF
>-|TRBJ2-2|TRBV7-2|TRBD1
TGTGCCAGCAGCTTAGAAGGCCAGGGGGTCGGGGAGCTGTTTTTT
CASSLEGQGVGELFF
>once|TRBJ1-2|TRBV6-5|TRBD1
TGTGCCAGCAGTTACACTCAGGGGGCGCGTGGCTACACCTTC
CASSYTQGARGYTF
>-|TRBJ1-1|TRBV7-3|TRBD1
TGTGCCAGCAGCTCCACGGACAGGGGGCGAGGCACTGAAGCTTTCTTT
CASSSTDRGRGTEAFF
>once|TRBJ2-2|TRBV11-2|-
TGTGCCAGCAGCTCCAACTTGGGGCGGAACACCGGGGAGCTGTTTTTT
CASSSNLGRNTGELFF
>few|TRBJ2-2|TRBV18|TRBD1
TGTGCCAGCTCACCGAGATCCGGGACAGATACCGGGGAGCTGTTTTTT
CASSPRSGTDTGELFF
>-|TRBJ1-2|TRBV30|TRBD1
TGTGCCTCTGACACAGGGGCCTATGGCTACACCTTC
CASDTGAYGYTF
>-|TRBJ1-1|TRBV3-1/TRBV3-2|-
TGTGCCAGCAGCCAAGATTTAGCAGGGTCAGGACCTTTCTTT
CASSQDLAGSGPFF
>-|TRBJ1-1|TRBV5-1|-
TGCGCCAGCAGCTCACTACTCAACAGGTGGGGGCGGATAAACACTGAAGCTTTCTTT
CASSSLLNRWGRINTEAFF
>-|TRBJ1-1|TRBV25-1|-
TGTGCCAGCACCCCTCCCAGGGTATTGGGGAACACTGAAGCTTTCTTT
CASTPPRVLGNTEAFF